The 14 T cell receptor beta chains in this list originate from one sample, sequenced in a study of OX40 agonist ivuxolimab in advanced cancers. Some clones are missing from TCRdb's copy, which holds only in-frame ones; the method was immunoSEQ multiplex PCR. The sample contains approximately 59,000 clones, around four fifths of which appear only once. Material: CD4+ or CD8+ T cells sorted from blood, obtained in a trial of the OX40 agonist ivuxolimab. The receptors originated from an adult with an advanced solid tumor such as melanoma, head and neck, liver or kidney cancer.

This chain joins TRBV7-9 and TRBJ1-1, with D uncertain. The CDR3 runs 14 residues. The germline V gene has CDR1 SEHNR and CDR2 FQNEAQ (reference sequence). Trimming cost V 6 bases and J 1 base, with 12 bases left between them. Written as DNA, the CDR3 is TGTGCCAGCAGAAATCCGACGGCGAACACTGAAGCTTTCTTT. Translation gives CASRNPTANTEAFF.

In this sample, this clone turned up once. This chain links TRBV9 with TRBJ2-7; TRBD2 agrees at 8 bases. The V gene's germline CDR1 is SGDLS and CDR2 YYNGEE. This CDR3 has 15 amino acids. The ends lost 3 bases at V and 6 bases at J; junction bases unmatched: 11. CDR3 protein: CASSEKAGVLFEQYF. In DNA, the CDR3 is TGTGCCAGCAGCGAGAAAGCGGGAGTATTATTCGAGCAGTACTTC. Supplemented by reference TRBV9 and TRBJ2-7, the full variable domain reads DSGVTQTPKHLITATGQRVTLRCSPRSGDLSVYWYQQSLDQGLQFLIQYYNGEERAKGNILERFSAQQFPDLHSELNLSSLELGDSALYFCASSEKAGVLFEQYFGPGTRLTVT.

The chain has TRBV5-6 and TRBJ2-1; TRBD2 agrees at 7 bases. Germline V gives CDR1 SGHDT, CDR2 YYEEEE. The J segment lost 9 bases and the V segment lost 1 base, leaving 7 bases of the junction unmatched. There are 14 residues in the CDR3. CDR3 coding DNA: TGTGCCAGCAGCTTGTTTGCGGGAGAGGGTGAGCAGTTCTTC. Translated, it gives CASSLFAGEGEQFF.

The chain employs TRBV28 and TRBJ1-5; D possibly corresponds to TRBD1 (5 bases). Between the trimmed V and J ends, which lost 6 bases and 7 bases, there was a span of 7 bases. Germline V gene lookup returns CDR1 MDHEN and CDR2 SYDVKM. The CDR3 is 11 residues long. The CDR3 loop is CASSSGQPQHF. In DNA, the CDR3 is TGTGCCAGCAGCTCAGGGCAGCCCCAGCATTTT.

Note on this clone: Germline and junction disagree at one end, which may indicate a read error. The chain carries TRBV7-7 and TRBJ2-1, with TRBD2 identical over 9 bases. The CDR3 extends over 15 amino acids. The germline V gene encodes CDR1 SSHAT and CDR2 FNYEAQ (reference sequence). The CDR3 nucleotides are TGTGCTAGCAGCTCCAGGGCGGGAGGGTACAATGAGCAGTTCTTC. As protein: CASSSRAGGYNEQFF.

The chain recombines TRBV5-1 with TRBJ2-5; TRBD2 matches at 7 bases. V trimming: 4 bases; J trimming: 1 base; junction bases outside the gene matches: 1. The germline CDR1 and CDR2 sequences are SGHRS and YFSETQ. The CDR3 sequence is 13 residues long. The CDR3 DNA reads as TGCGCCAGCAGCACTAGCGTCCAAGAGACCCAGTACTTC. Translating gives CASSTSVQETQYF.

With regard to this clone: A much larger clone lies a single base off, so this may be a read error. Other DNA sequences in the sample encode the same CDR3. Written as DNA, the CDR3 is TGTGCCAGTAGTATTAGTCAGAACACTGAAGCTTTCTTT. Its protein product is CASSISQNTEAFF. The chain combines TRBV19 with TRBJ1-1; D gene unclear. Germline assignment: CDR1 LNHDA and CDR2 SQIVND (reference sequence). CDR3 length: 13 residues. The V end lost 3 bases, the J end lost 1 base, and 6 bases lay between the germline ends.

The chain joins TRBV5-4 to TRBJ2-2; D not certain. From germline, CDR1 is SGHNT and CDR2 YYREEE (reference sequence). The V end lost 4 bases, the J end lost 6 bases, and 13 bases lay between the germline ends. The CDR3 contains 14 residues. In DNA, the CDR3 is TGTGCCAGCAGCCCTAAGGGTAGGCCCGGGGAGCTGTTTTTT. This codes for CASSPKGRPGELFF. Full variable domain (remainder filled in from reference TRBV5-4 and TRBJ2-2): ETGVTQSPTHLIKTRGQQVTLRCSSQSGHNTVSWYQQALGQGPQFIFQYYREEENGRGNFPPRFSGLQFPNYSSELNVNALELDDSALYLCASSPKGRPGELFFGEGSRLTVL.

The CDR3 is CASSSTGVDYEQYF. The DNA for the CDR3 is TGTGCCAGCAGCTCAACAGGGGTCGACTACGAGCAGTACTTC. V usage is TRBV11-2 and J usage is TRBJ2-7; TRBD1 aligns across 7 bases. The CDR3 has 14 amino acids. With V trimmed by 4 bases and J by 3 bases, 6 bases remained unmatched. Germline V gene lookup returns CDR1 SGHAT and CDR2 FQNNGV.

The chain carries TRBV4-1 and TRBJ2-1, with 14 bases identical to TRBD2. The CDR3 covers 17 residues. Germline CDR1 reads MGHRA; CDR2 reads YSYEKL. J lost 9 bases, V lost 5 bases, and 12 bases had no gene match. The CDR3 is CASSKIGTSGRQGEQFF. CDR3 nucleotides: TGCGCCAGCAGCAAGATTGGGACTAGCGGGAGACAGGGTGAGCAGTTCTTC.

V is TRBV14 and J is TRBJ2-1; 14 bases fit TRBD2. The CDR3 extends over 15 amino acids. V trimming: 4 bases; J trimming: 10 bases; junction bases outside the gene matches: 6. Germline values: CDR1 SGHDN, CDR2 FVKESK. The CDR3 nucleotides are TGTGCCAGCAGCCCGGGACTAGCGGGAGCACGGGAGCAGTTCTTC. Its translation is CASSPGLAGAREQFF. The whole variable domain, filled in from reference TRBV14 and TRBJ2-1, reads EAGVTQFPSHSVIEKGQTVTLRCDPISGHDNLYWYRRVMGKEIKFLLHFVKESKQDESGMPNNRFLAERTGGTYSTLKVQPAELEDSGVYFCASSPGLAGAREQFFGPGTRLTVL.

The chain uses TRBV18 and TRBJ2-5; D unresolved. The V end was cut by 6 bases, the J end by 3 bases, with 17 bases between. CDR1 is KGHSH, CDR2 LQKENI, per germline. The CDR3 sequence is 15 residues long. DNA of the CDR3: TGTGCCAGCTCCCCCAAAAGTAGAACTAAAGAGACCCAGTACTTC. Encoded protein: CASSPKSRTKETQYF.

The rearrangement uses TRBV30 and TRBJ2-3; 7 bases align to TRBD1. Germline V gene sequence: CDR1 GTSNPN, CDR2 SVGIG (reference sequence). Trimming removed 8 bases from V and 6 bases from J; junction bases left unmatched: 11. The CDR3 is made up of 13 amino acids. The CDR3 region is CASNRGRSDTQYF. CDR3 DNA sequence: TGTGCCAGCAACAGGGGCCGGTCCGATACGCAGTATTTT.

This chain uses TRBV5-4 with TRBJ1-4; D is unclear. Trimming cost V 3 bases and J 8 bases, with 11 bases left between them. CDR3 length: 13 residues. Germline V gene sequence: CDR1 SGHNT, CDR2 YYREEE (reference sequence). CDR3 nucleotide sequence: TGTGCCAGCAGCTCCCCCAAGGACGAAAAACTGTTTTTT. This encodes CASSSPKDEKLFF. Full variable domain (outside the CDR3, taken from reference TRBV5-4 and TRBJ1-4): ETGVTQSPTHLIKTRGQQVTLRCSSQSGHNTVSWYQQALGQGPQFIFQYYREEENGRGNFPPRFSGLQFPNYSSELNVNALELDDSALYLCASSSPKDEKLFFGSGTQLSVL.